Following are 10 T cell receptor beta chains from one sample sequenced in a study of blood T cell repertoires in COVID-19. Libraries were prepared by immunoSEQ multiplex PCR; TCRdb keeps only in-frame clonotypes and omits some of them. The profile shows 75,000 or so clones, approximately 87% of them singletons. The sequencing sample was made of peripheral blood. These receptors were taken from a woman of 80 years or more with acute or convalescent COVID-19.

The chain joins TRBV5-1 to TRBJ2-5; D is ambiguous. The germline V gene has CDR1 SGHRS and CDR2 YFSETQ. V dropped 0 bases and J dropped 3 bases, with 9 bases sitting between them. The CDR3 covers 14 residues. As DNA, the CDR3 is TGCGCCAGCAGCTTGGGGCAGTCCAAAGAGACCCAGTACTTC. It is translated as CASSLGQSKETQYF.

In nucleotides, the CDR3 is TGTGCCAGCAGGCCGATCGGAAGACAGGGCTATGGCTACACCTTC. It is translated as CASRPIGRQGYGYTF. The V gene is TRBV11-2, the J gene TRBJ1-2; TRBD1 matches at 7 bases. The J segment lost 4 bases and the V segment lost 6 bases, leaving 11 bases of the junction unmatched. Germline CDR1 reads SGHAT; CDR2 reads FQNNGV. The CDR3 spans 15 residues.

The chain recombines TRBV29-1 with TRBJ2-7; 7 bases align to TRBD1. After removal of 6 bases from V and 6 bases from J, the junction contained 14 bases not matched to a gene. Germline CDR1 reads SQVTM; CDR2 reads ANQGSEA. There are 14 residues in the CDR3. This CDR3 reads CSVRPRGRFGEQYF. The CDR3 nucleotides are TGCAGCGTCCGACCGAGGGGGCGCTTCGGCGAGCAGTACTTC.

There are a few counts of this clone. The chain combines TRBV11-2 with TRBJ1-4; 8 bases agree with TRBD1. The V and J ends lost 2 bases and 0 bases, in that order; junction bases with no gene match: 5. The CDR3 contains 17 residues. CDR1 SGHAT and CDR2 FQNNGV come from the germline V gene. The CDR3 spells CASSLLSGGTTNEKLFF. The CDR3 DNA follows: TGTGCCAGCAGCTTATTGTCAGGGGGCACAACTAATGAAAAACTGTTTTTT.

This clone appeared a single time. The chain couples TRBV9 to TRBJ2-5, with 8 bases that match TRBD1. The CDR3 length is 15 residues. Germline V gene data show CDR1 as SGDLS and CDR2 as YYNGEE. After removal of 2 bases from V and 5 bases from J, the junction contained 8 bases not matched to a gene. The CDR3 protein is CASSVQGARQETQYF. The CDR3 DNA reads TGTGCCAGCAGCGTCCAGGGGGCGCGCCAGGAGACCCAGTACTTC.

In DNA, the CDR3 is TGTGCCAGCAGTTACGGCGGGACGAACTATGGCTACACCTTC. Its translation is CASSYGGTNYGYTF. The chain uses TRBV6-6 and TRBJ1-2, with D perhaps matching TRBD1 (5 bases). The CDR3 covers 14 residues. V lost 2 bases, J lost 2 bases, and 9 bases lay in between. CDR1 is MNHNY, CDR2 SVGAGI, per germline (reference sequence).

The table lists this clone with a few counts. V and J are TRBV2 and TRBJ1-1, with D possibly TRBD1 on 5 matching bases. V dropped 0 bases and J dropped 5 bases, with 10 bases sitting between them. CDR1 is SNHLY and CDR2 is FYNNEI in the germline V gene. This CDR3 contains 14 residues. The CDR3, as DNA: TGTGCCAGCAGTGAAGCGCTTCGGGGGACTGAAGCTTTCTTT. This sequence encodes CASSEALRGTEAFF.

The chain couples TRBV29-1 to TRBJ2-3; D might be TRBD2 (6 bases). Germline assignment: CDR1 SQVTM and CDR2 ANQGSEA. The CDR3 totals 16 residues. The CDR3: CSTKRGLSRTTDTQYF. The CDR3 region has the DNA TGCAGTACCAAAAGGGGACTTTCGCGCACCACAGATACGCAGTATTTT.

A note on this clone: The junction shows a germline mismatch at one end, possibly a read error. V is TRBV6-2 or TRBV6-3 and J is TRBJ1-1, with a tentative D call TRBD1 (6 bases). This CDR3 has 11 residues. Germline-derived CDR1 and CDR2 are MNHEY and SVGEGT. Written as DNA, the CDR3 is TGTGCCAGCAGTTTGGGGGCCCCTTTTTATTTT. The encoded protein is CASSLGAPFYF.

This clone came up once. CDR3 sequence reads: CATAGFETTSTEAFF. CDR3 DNA sequence: TGTGCCACAGCGGGGTTTGAGACTACGAGCACTGAAGCTTTCTTT. The J gene is TRBJ1-1, the V gene TRBV7-9; D ambiguous. In germline, CDR1 is SEHNR, CDR2 FQNEAQ (reference sequence). This CDR3 comprises 15 residues. Trimming pared 10 bases from V and 4 bases from J, leaving 22 bases between.